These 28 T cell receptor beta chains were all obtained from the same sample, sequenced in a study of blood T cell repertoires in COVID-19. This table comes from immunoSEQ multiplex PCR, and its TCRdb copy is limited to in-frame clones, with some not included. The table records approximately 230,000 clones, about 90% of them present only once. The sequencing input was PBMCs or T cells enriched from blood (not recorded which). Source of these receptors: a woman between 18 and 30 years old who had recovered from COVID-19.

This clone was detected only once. The CDR3: CASASSGANVLTF. The CDR3 DNA reads TGTGCCAGCGCGAGCTCTGGGGCCAACGTCCTGACTTTC. This chain connects TRBV12-3 or TRBV12-4 to TRBJ2-6; no clear D gene. This CDR3 is built from 13 residues. Trimming removed 8 bases from V and 0 bases from J, with 5 bases in between.

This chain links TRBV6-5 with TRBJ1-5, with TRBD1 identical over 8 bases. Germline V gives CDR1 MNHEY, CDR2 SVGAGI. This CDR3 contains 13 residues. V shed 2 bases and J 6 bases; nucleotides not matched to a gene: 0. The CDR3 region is CASSYDRGQPQHF. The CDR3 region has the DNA TGTGCCAGCAGTTACGACAGGGGTCAGCCCCAGCATTTT.

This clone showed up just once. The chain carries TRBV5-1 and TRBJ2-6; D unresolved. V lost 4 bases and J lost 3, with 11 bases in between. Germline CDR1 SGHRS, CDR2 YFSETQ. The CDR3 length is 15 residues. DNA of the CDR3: TGCGCCAGCAGCCGACTGAACGATGGGGCCAACGTCCTGACTTTC. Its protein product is CASSRLNDGANVLTF.

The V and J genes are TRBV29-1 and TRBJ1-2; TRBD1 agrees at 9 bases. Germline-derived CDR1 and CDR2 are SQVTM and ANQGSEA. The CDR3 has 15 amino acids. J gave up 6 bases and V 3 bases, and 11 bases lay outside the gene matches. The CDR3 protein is CSVDDINRGLDGYTF. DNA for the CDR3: TGCAGCGTTGATGACATCAACAGGGGGCTAGATGGCTACACCTTC.

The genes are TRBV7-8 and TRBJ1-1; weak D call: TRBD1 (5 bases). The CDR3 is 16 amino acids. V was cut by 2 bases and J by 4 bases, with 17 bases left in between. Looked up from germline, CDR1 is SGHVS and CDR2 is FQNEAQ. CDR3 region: CASSLPAIGGTTEAFF. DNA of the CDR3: TGTGCCAGCAGCTTACCTGCCATCGGGGGTACCACTGAAGCTTTCTTT.

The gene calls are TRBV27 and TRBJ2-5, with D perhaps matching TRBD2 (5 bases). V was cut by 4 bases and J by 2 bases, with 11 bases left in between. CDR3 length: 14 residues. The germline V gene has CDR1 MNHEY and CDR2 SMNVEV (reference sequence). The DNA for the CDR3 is TGTGCCAGCAGTTCGGGATACCTACAAGAGACCCAGTACTTC. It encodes CASSSGYLQETQYF.

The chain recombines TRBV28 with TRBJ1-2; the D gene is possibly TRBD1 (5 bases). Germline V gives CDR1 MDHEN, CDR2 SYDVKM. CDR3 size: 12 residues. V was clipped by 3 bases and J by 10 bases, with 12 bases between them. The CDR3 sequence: CASSFIQGLYTF. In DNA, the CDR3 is TGTGCCAGCAGTTTTATTCAGGGCCTCTACACCTTC.

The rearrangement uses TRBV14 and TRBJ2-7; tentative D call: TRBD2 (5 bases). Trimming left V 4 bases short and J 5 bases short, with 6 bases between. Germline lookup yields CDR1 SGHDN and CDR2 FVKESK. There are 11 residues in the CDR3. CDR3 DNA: TGTGCCAGCAGCCCGGGAAACGAGCAGTACTTC. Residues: CASSPGNEQYF.

CDR3 amino acids: CASSQQTGGFPEAFF. CDR3 DNA sequence: TGCGCCAGCAGCCAGCAAACAGGGGGCTTCCCTGAAGCTTTCTTT. The V call is TRBV4-1, the J call TRBJ1-1; TRBD1 agrees at 9 bases. V trimming: 3 bases; J trimming: 6 bases; junction bases outside the gene matches: 8. CDR1 is MGHRA, CDR2 YSYEKL, per germline. The CDR3 has 15 residues.

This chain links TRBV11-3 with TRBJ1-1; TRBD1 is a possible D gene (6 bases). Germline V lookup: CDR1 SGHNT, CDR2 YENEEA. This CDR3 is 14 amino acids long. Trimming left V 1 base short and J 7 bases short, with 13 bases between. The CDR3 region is CASSLVSQGNEAFF. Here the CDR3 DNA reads TGTGCCAGCAGCTTAGTTAGTCAGGGGAATGAAGCTTTCTTT. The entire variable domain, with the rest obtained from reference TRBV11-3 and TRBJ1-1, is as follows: EAGVVQSPRYKIIEKKQPVAFWCNPISGHNTLYWYLQNLGQGPELLIRYENEEAVDDSQLPKDRFSAERLKGVDSTLKIQPAELGDSAVYLCASSLVSQGNEAFFGQGTRLTVV.

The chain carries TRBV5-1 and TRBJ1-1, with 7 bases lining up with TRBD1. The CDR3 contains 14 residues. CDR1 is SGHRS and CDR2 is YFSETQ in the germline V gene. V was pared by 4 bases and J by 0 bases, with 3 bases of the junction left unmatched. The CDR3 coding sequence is TGCGCCAGCAGCACGGGACAGTTGAACACTGAAGCTTTCTTT. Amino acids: CASSTGQLNTEAFF.

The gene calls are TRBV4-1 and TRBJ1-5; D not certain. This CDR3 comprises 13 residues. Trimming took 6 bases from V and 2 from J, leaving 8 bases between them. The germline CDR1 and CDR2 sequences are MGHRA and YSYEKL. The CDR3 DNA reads TGCGCCAGCAGACAGATCCGCAATCAGCCCCAGCATTTT. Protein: CASRQIRNQPQHF.

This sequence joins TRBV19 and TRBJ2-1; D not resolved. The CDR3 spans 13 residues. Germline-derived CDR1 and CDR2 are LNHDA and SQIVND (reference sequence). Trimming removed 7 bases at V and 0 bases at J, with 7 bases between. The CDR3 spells CASKSFSYNEQFF. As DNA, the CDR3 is TGTGCCAGTAAGAGTTTCTCCTACAATGAGCAGTTCTTC.

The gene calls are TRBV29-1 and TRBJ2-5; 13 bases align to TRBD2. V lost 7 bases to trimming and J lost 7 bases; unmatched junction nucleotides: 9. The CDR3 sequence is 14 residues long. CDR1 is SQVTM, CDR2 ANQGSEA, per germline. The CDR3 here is CSAALAGGLGTQYF. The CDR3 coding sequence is TGCAGCGCCGCACTAGCGGGAGGGCTCGGGACCCAGTACTTC.

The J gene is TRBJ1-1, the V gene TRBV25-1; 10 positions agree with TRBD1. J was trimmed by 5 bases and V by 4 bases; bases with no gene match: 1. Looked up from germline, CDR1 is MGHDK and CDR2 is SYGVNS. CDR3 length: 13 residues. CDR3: CASSGGQGTEAFF. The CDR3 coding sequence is TGTGCCAGCAGTGGGGGACAGGGGACTGAAGCTTTCTTT.

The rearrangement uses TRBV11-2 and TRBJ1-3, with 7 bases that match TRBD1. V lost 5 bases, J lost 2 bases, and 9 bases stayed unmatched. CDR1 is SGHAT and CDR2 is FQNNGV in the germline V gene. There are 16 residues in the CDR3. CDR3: CASSQTDRIAGNTIYF. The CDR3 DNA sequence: TGTGCCAGCAGCCAGACGGACAGGATTGCTGGAAACACCATATATTTT. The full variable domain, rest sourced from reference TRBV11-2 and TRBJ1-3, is EAGVAQSPRYKIIEKRQSVAFWCNPISGHATLYWYQQILGQGPKLLIQFQNNGVVDDSQLPKDRFSAERLKGVDSTLKIQPAKLEDSAVYLCASSQTDRIAGNTIYFGEGSWLTVV.

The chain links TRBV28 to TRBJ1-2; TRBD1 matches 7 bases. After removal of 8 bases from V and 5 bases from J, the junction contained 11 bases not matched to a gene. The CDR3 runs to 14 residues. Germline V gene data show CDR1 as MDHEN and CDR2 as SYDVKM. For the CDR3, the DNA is TGTGCCAGCCTGACCCGGGACAGTTTTTATGGCTACACCTTC. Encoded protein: CASLTRDSFYGYTF.

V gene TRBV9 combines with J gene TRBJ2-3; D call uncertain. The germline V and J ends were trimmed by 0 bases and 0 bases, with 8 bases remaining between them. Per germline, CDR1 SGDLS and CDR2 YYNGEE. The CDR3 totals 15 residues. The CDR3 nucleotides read TGTGCCAGCAGCGTAGATGGTACTAGCACAGATACGCAGTATTTT. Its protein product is CASSVDGTSTDTQYF.

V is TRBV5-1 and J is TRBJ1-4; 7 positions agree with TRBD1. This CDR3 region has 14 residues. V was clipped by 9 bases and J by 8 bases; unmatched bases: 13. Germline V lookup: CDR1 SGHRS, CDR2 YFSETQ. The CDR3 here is CATRTSPQGEKLFF. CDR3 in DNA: TGCGCCACCCGTACCTCACCACAGGGGGAAAAACTGTTTTTT.

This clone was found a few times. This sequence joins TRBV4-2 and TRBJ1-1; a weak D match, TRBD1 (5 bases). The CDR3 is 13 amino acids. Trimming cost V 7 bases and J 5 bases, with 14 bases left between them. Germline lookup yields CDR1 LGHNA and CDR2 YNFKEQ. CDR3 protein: CASTAGGGTEAFF. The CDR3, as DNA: TGTGCCAGCACTGCGGGGGGGGGAACTGAAGCTTTCTTT.

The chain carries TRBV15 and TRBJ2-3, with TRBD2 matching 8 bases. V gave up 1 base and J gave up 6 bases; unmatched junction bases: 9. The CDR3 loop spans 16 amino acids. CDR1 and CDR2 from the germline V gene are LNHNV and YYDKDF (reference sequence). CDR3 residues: CATSRGLLAGPDTQYF. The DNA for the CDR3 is TGTGCCACCAGCAGAGGTTTATTAGCGGGACCCGATACGCAGTATTTT.

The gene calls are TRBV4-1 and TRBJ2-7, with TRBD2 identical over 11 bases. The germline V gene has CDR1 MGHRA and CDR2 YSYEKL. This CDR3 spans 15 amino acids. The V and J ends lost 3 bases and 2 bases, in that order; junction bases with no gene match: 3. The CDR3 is CASSQVLAGAYEQYF. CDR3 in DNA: TGCGCCAGCAGCCAGGTACTAGCGGGGGCCTACGAGCAGTACTTC.

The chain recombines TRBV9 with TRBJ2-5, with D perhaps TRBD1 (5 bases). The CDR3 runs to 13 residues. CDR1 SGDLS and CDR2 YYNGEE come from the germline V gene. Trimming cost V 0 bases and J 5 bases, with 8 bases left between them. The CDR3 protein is CASSVDRSETQYF. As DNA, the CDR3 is TGTGCCAGCAGCGTAGACAGGTCCGAGACCCAGTACTTC.

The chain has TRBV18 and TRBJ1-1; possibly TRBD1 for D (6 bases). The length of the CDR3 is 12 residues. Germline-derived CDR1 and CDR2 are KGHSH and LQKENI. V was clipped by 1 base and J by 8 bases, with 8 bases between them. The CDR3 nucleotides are TGTGCCAGCTCACCACGGACAGAGGAAGCTTTCTTT. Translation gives CASSPRTEEAFF. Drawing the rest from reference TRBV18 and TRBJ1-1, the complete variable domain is NAGVMQNPRHLVRRRGQEARLRCSPMKGHSHVYWYRQLPEEGLKFMVYLQKENIIDESGMPKERFSAEFPKEGPSILRIQQVVRGDSAAYFCASSPRTEEAFFGQGTRLTVV.

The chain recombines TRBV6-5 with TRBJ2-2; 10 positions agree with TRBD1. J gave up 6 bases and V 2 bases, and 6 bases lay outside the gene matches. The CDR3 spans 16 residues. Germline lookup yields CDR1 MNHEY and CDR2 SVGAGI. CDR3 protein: CASSYAPGQGAGELFF. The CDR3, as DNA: TGTGCCAGCAGTTACGCGCCAGGACAGGGGGCCGGGGAGCTGTTTTTT.

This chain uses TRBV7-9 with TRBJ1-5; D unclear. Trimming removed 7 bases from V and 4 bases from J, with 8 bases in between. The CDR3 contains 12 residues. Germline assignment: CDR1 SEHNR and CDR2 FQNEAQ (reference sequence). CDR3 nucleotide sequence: TGTGCCAGCACGACGGGGAATCAGCCCCAGCATTTT. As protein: CASTTGNQPQHF.

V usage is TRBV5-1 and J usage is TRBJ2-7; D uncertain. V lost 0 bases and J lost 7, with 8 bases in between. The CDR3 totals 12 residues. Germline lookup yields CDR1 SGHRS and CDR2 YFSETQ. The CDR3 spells CASSLAAGEQYF. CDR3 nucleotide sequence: TGCGCCAGCAGCTTGGCAGCAGGAGAGCAGTACTTC.

The DNA for the CDR3 is TGTGCCAGCAGTTGGACAGGGCGGGGCTACGAGCAGTACTTC. Translating it yields CASSWTGRGYEQYF. V is TRBV28 and J is TRBJ2-7; 8 bases line up with TRBD1. The CDR3 extends over 14 amino acids. Trimming removed 4 bases from V and 3 bases from J; junction bases left unmatched: 5. The germline gives CDR1 MDHEN, CDR2 SYDVKM.